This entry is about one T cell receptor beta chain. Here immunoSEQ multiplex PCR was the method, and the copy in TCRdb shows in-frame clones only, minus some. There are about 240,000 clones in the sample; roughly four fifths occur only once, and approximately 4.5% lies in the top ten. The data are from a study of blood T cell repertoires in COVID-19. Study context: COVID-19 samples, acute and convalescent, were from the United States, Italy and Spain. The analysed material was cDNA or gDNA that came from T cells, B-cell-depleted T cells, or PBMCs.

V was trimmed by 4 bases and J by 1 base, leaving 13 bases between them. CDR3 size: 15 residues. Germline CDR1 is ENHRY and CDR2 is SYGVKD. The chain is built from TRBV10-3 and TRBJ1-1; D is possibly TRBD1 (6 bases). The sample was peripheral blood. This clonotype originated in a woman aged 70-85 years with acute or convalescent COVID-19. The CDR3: CAISGWGPQNTEAFF. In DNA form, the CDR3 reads TGTGCCATCAGTGGCTGGGGGCCTCAGAACACTGAAGCTTTCTTT.